The present TCR beta chain was sequenced within a study of identifying expanded T cells in peripheral blood. Study results and limitations: Variance in clone template counts between roughly two-week samples significantly increased with total template count across all healthy donors. Over two and four weeks, about 16 and 19 clones changed, versus roughly 1.2 between replicates.

As to this clone: What it recognizes is unknown.

Method: immunoSEQ multiplex PCR; TCRdb's copy keeps in-frame clones and lacks some. The sample shows fewer than 110,000 clones, around 88% of them seen only once. Germline loops: CDR1 SEHNR, CDR2 FQNEAQ (reference sequence). J gave up 4 bases and V 2 bases, and 10 bases lay outside the gene matches. This CDR3 spans 17 amino acids. Healthy donors had no documented immune events, such as infections, while sampled. The sequencing sample was made of blood. The receptor comes from a person aged 18-69 years in good health. J is TRBJ1-4 and V is TRBV7-9, with 7 bases lining up with TRBD1. The CDR3 region is CASSLWTGPGRNEKLFF. CDR3 sequence (DNA): TGTGCCAGCAGCTTATGGACAGGCCCGGGGCGTAATGAAAAACTGTTTTTT.